This T cell receptor beta chain is drawn from a study of cytotoxic CD8 clonotypes in ibrutinib-treated CLL. Across the whole study: Enrolment comprised some twelve relapsed/refractory and some 15 treatment-naive patients; 17 to 18 were IGHV unmutated.

Findings of the study overall: Once treatment began, public clonotypes, which were uncommon, contracted or stayed stable. Higher circulating CD8+ T-cell counts strongly accompanied higher baseline clonality, above age-matched healthy donors.

Details on this clone: What it binds is unknown.

The method was immunoSEQ multiplex PCR; TCRdb's version includes in-frame clones alone and lacks a portion of them. Here the sample spans roughly 180,000 clones, 84% being singletons. The V and J ends lost 6 bases and 14 bases, in that order; junction bases with no gene match: 8. Germline lookup yields CDR1 WSHSY and CDR2 SAAADI. This CDR3 region has 14 residues. This sequence was found in a human donor with chronic lymphocytic leukemia. This chain uses TRBV10-2 with TRBJ2-1; 15 bases line up with TRBD2. Here the sequenced sample was PBMCs, taken after 24 months of ibrutinib treatment. In DNA, the CDR3 is TGCGCCAGCAGGACAGAGGGACTAGCGGGAGGAGAGTTCTTC. Translated: CASRTEGLAGGEFF.